Following are 2 T cell receptor beta chains from one sample sequenced in a study of blood T cell repertoires in COVID-19. Produced via immunoSEQ multiplex PCR; TCRdb's table is partial and in-frame only. The data show around 170,000 clones, about 81% seen once. Sequencing was done on a sample of peripheral blood. The receptors shown here come from a woman aged 80 or over with COVID-19, enrolled during active disease.

The chain carries TRBV4-2 and TRBJ1-1; 7 bases are shared with TRBD1. Germline CDR1 LGHNA, CDR2 YNFKEQ. V shed 0 bases, J shed 3 bases, and the junction held 13 bases outside the gene matches. CDR3 length equals 18 residues. As DNA, the CDR3 is TGTGCCAGCAGCCAAGATTTCAGATTGGACAGGTCTTACACTGAAGCTTTCTTT. Its translation: CASSQDFRLDRSYTEAFF.

This chain connects TRBV5-1 to TRBJ2-1; D is perhaps TRBD2 (6 bases). The CDR3 runs 15 residues. The V gene lost 1 base and the J gene lost 4 bases, with 12 bases spanning the gap. Germline-derived CDR1 and CDR2 are SGHRS and YFSETQ. DNA for the CDR3: TGCGCCAGCAGCTTGCTTGGACTACGATACAATGAGCAGTTCTTC. This sequence encodes CASSLLGLRYNEQFF. Variable domain in full (rest from reference TRBV5-1 and TRBJ2-1): KAGVTQTPRYLIKTRGQQVTLSCSPISGHRSVSWYQQTPGQGLQFLFEYFSETQRNKGNFPGRFSGRQFSNSRSEMNVSTLELGDSALYLCASSLLGLRYNEQFFGPGTRLTVL.